This entry lists 23 T cell receptor beta chains sequenced from one sample in a study of beta chain features in type 1 diabetes (dated by TCRdb to the late 2010s). Overall results and qualifications from the work: A moderate but significant shortening of TCRB CDR3 length was observed in type 1 diabetes patients in all four CD4+ subsets.

Antigen specificity for these receptors is unknown. The library was prepared using the immunoSEQ multiplex PCR assay. The High Capacity cDNA Reverse Transcription Kit was used to reverse transcribe all of the isolated RNA, meaning that expressed TCRB transcripts were what got sequenced. TCRdb mirrors the immuneACCESS table, restricted to in-frame sequences. Some clones are absent from its copies; in checked studies, under half trace to an unresolved V gene, and the reason for the others is unknown. This sample has hundreds of thousands of clones in its table, and 11% to 15% of those were observed once. The top ten clones comprise roughly 0.04% of the sample. The sequenced material came from naive CD4+ T cells from blood. The sample's cell subset or site label is to be understood as: true naive CD4+ T cells. The receptors shown here come from a man between 18 and 35 years old with type 1 diabetes.

This clone was seen a few times. Relative to the germline gene, one junction end is altered; a read error may explain this. This rearrangement joins TRBV7-7 to TRBJ2-3; TRBD1 aligns across 10 bases. CDR1 and CDR2 from the germline V gene are SSHAT and FNYEAQ (reference sequence). The CDR3 is 15 residues long. CDR3 DNA: TGTGCTAGCAGCGGGGACAGGGGCCATCCAGATACGCAGTATTTT. Amino acid sequence: CASSGDRGHPDTQYF.

This clone was seen a handful of times. The J gene is TRBJ2-1, the V gene TRBV29-1, with 8 nucleotides matching TRBD2. J was trimmed by 8 bases and V by 2 bases; bases with no gene match: 5. Per the germline V gene, CDR1 is SQVTM and CDR2 is ANQGSEA. The CDR3 spans 13 residues. CDR3 loop: CSVERGGLDEQFF. For the CDR3, the DNA is TGCAGCGTTGAACGGGGGGGCCTCGATGAGCAGTTCTTC.

In this sample, this clone turned up a few times. The rearrangement links TRBV30 to TRBJ2-5; a possible D gene is TRBD1 (6 bases). CDR3 length: 14 amino acids. The V gene lost 2 bases and the J gene lost 4 bases, with 14 bases spanning the gap. Germline CDR1 GTSNPN, CDR2 SVGIG (reference sequence). The CDR3: CAWSFDRSGETQYF. In nucleotides, the CDR3 is TGTGCCTGGAGTTTTGACAGGTCGGGAGAGACCCAGTACTTC.

J is TRBJ2-2 and V is TRBV6-4; no reliable D call. This CDR3 is built from 14 residues. V was pared by 6 bases and J by 4 bases, with 12 bases between. Germline assignment: CDR1 MRHNA and CDR2 SNTAGT. The CDR3 sequence is CASRPGWGTGELFF. The CDR3 coding sequence is TGTGCCAGCAGGCCCGGGTGGGGCACCGGGGAGCTGTTTTTT.

This clone was observed a handful of times. V usage is TRBV6-5 and J usage is TRBJ2-7; TRBD1 aligns across 8 bases. The CDR3 is 14 amino acids. Germline CDR1 reads MNHEY; CDR2 reads SVGAGI. J gave up 2 bases and V 6 bases, and 6 bases lay outside the gene matches. The CDR3 is CASRTTGAAYEQYF. The DNA of the CDR3 is TGTGCCAGCAGGACGACAGGGGCAGCCTACGAGCAGTACTTC.

This clone was counted a few times. The chain has TRBV7-2 and TRBJ1-1; D may be TRBD1 (6 bases). CDR1 is SGHTA and CDR2 is FQGNSA in the germline V gene. The CDR3 consists of 14 residues. Between the trimmed V and J ends, which lost 2 bases and 4 bases, there was a span of 11 bases. The CDR3 loop reads CASSLNRVGTEAFF. The CDR3, as DNA: TGTGCCAGCAGCTTAAACAGGGTAGGCACTGAAGCTTTCTTT. Variable domain in full (rest from reference TRBV7-2 and TRBJ1-1): GAGVSQSPSNKVTEKGKDVELRCDPISGHTALYWYRQSLGQGLEFLIYFQGNSAPDKSGLPSDRFSAERTGGSVSTLTIQRTQQEDSAVYLCASSLNRVGTEAFFGQGTRLTVV.

The chain uses TRBV28 and TRBJ2-7, with D possibly being TRBD1 (7 bases). The germline V gene has CDR1 MDHEN and CDR2 SYDVKM. Trimming left V 7 bases short and J 2 bases short, with 24 bases between. This CDR3 has 17 amino acids. The CDR3 DNA follows: TGTGCCAGCATTGGACTAACCGACAGGGATGCTCCCTACGAGCAGTACTTC. Its translation is CASIGLTDRDAPYEQYF.

The chain links TRBV18 to TRBJ2-7; 10 nucleotides line up with TRBD2. Trimming removed 4 bases from V and 3 bases from J; junction bases left unmatched: 3. The CDR3 is made up of 14 amino acids. The germline CDR1 and CDR2 sequences are KGHSH and LQKENI. The CDR3: CASSQGLASYEQYF. CDR3 in DNA: TGTGCCAGCTCACAGGGACTAGCGAGCTACGAGCAGTACTTC.

This clone has more than one count but fewer than ten. The chain joins TRBV9 to TRBJ1-1, with 7 bases identical to TRBD1. Per germline, CDR1 SGDLS and CDR2 YYNGEE. The CDR3 is made up of 15 amino acids. V was pared by 5 bases and J by 2 bases, with 9 bases of the junction left unmatched. As DNA, the CDR3 is TGTGCCAGCAGGGCCGTAGGGGGCTTAAACACTGAAGCTTTCTTT. Its translation is CASRAVGGLNTEAFF.

In its sample, this clone was seen a few times. Other DNA sequences of this sample code for an identical CDR3. The chain couples TRBV9 to TRBJ1-2; a weak D match, TRBD1 (5 bases). V dropped 4 bases and J dropped 4 bases, with 14 bases sitting between them. The germline CDR1 and CDR2 sequences are SGDLS and YYNGEE. The CDR3 contains 14 residues. In DNA form, the CDR3 reads TGTGCCAGCAGCTCGTCCGGGACGGCCTATGGCTACACCTTC. Translating gives CASSSSGTAYGYTF. Full variable domain (remainder filled in from reference TRBV9 and TRBJ1-2): DSGVTQTPKHLITATGQRVTLRCSPRSGDLSVYWYQQSLDQGLQFLIQYYNGEERAKGNILERFSAQQFPDLHSELNLSSLELGDSALYFCASSSSGTAYGYTFGSGTRLTVV.

This clone came up a few times. This rearrangement joins TRBV9 to TRBJ2-7; weak D call: TRBD2 (5 bases). Trimming shortened V by 0 bases and J by 5 bases, and 15 bases separated the two germline ends. Germline values: CDR1 SGDLS, CDR2 YYNGEE. CDR3 length: 15 amino acids. The CDR3 DNA reads as TGTGCCAGCAGCGTAGCTTTGGGTTTCGGGAACGAGCAGTACTTC. Protein sequence: CASSVALGFGNEQYF. Drawing the rest from reference TRBV9 and TRBJ2-7, the complete variable domain is DSGVTQTPKHLITATGQRVTLRCSPRSGDLSVYWYQQSLDQGLQFLIQYYNGEERAKGNILERFSAQQFPDLHSELNLSSLELGDSALYFCASSVALGFGNEQYFGPGTRLTVT.

In this sample, this clone turned up a few times. V is TRBV18 and J is TRBJ1-5; no clear D gene. The CDR3 covers 14 residues. V was cut by 2 bases and J by 6 bases, with 11 bases left in between. Germline V gene data show CDR1 as KGHSH and CDR2 as LQKENI. The CDR3 sequence is CASSPSQVGQPQHF. Here the CDR3 DNA reads TGTGCCAGCTCACCAAGTCAGGTCGGTCAGCCCCAGCATTTT. The whole variable domain, remainder taken from reference TRBV18 and TRBJ1-5, is NAGVMQNPRHLVRRRGQEARLRCSPMKGHSHVYWYRQLPEEGLKFMVYLQKENIIDESGMPKERFSAEFPKEGPSILRIQQVVRGDSAAYFCASSPSQVGQPQHFGDGTRLSIL.

Comments on this clone: Additional DNA sequences in this sample encode the identical CDR3. J is TRBJ2-5 and V is TRBV5-1, with D tentatively TRBD1 or TRBD2 (5 bases each). Trimming left V 4 bases short and J 2 bases short, with 9 bases between. The CDR3 contains 13 residues. Germline V gene sequence: CDR1 SGHRS, CDR2 YFSETQ. CDR3 sequence (DNA): TGCGCCAGCAGCAGGGACGGTCAAGAGACCCAGTACTTC. This encodes CASSRDGQETQYF.

The chain employs TRBV5-1 and TRBJ1-2; 7 bases align to TRBD1. The CDR3 extends over 16 amino acids. V lost 4 bases and J lost 6; bases outside the gene matches: 15. CDR1 SGHRS and CDR2 YFSETQ come from the germline V gene. The chain's CDR3 is CASSVWDSPKSDGYTF. CDR3 sequence (DNA): TGCGCCAGCAGCGTCTGGGACAGTCCCAAATCGGATGGCTACACCTTC.

This clone has just a few counts. The gene calls are TRBV4-1 and TRBJ1-1, with TRBD1 as a possible D gene (5 bases). The CDR3 totals 15 residues. The germline CDR1 and CDR2 sequences are MGHRA and YSYEKL. V was cut by 1 base and J by 0 bases, with 9 bases left in between. The CDR3 nucleotides read TGCGCCAGCAGCCAAGCGTGGGGGATGAACACTGAAGCTTTCTTT. Translated, it gives CASSQAWGMNTEAFF.

This clone was found a few times. The V and J genes are TRBV7-2 and TRBJ2-5, with 8 bases that match TRBD1. Losses at the gene ends were 1 base for V and 4 bases for J; bases not matched to a gene: 2. The CDR3 contains 14 residues. In germline, CDR1 is SGHTA, CDR2 FQGNSA. CDR3 region: CASSLVGTGETQYF. DNA of the CDR3: TGTGCCAGCAGCTTAGTCGGGACAGGAGAGACCCAGTACTTC.

This clone was counted only a few times. The chain carries TRBV25-1 and TRBJ2-7; maybe TRBD2 (5 bases). Germline V gene sequence: CDR1 MGHDK, CDR2 SYGVNS. Trimming pared 5 bases from V and 10 bases from J, leaving 12 bases between. The CDR3 is 11 amino acids. The CDR3 nucleotides read TGTGCCAGCAGTCCCTCGAGGGCCCAGTACTTC. Amino acids: CASSPSRAQYF.

On this clone itself: An end of the junction differs from the germline gene, which may be a read error. The V call is TRBV7-7, the J call TRBJ2-7; the D gene is possibly TRBD2 (6 bases). The V gene's germline CDR1 is SSHAT and CDR2 FNYEAQ (reference sequence). The CDR3 consists of 14 residues. DNA of the CDR3: TGTGCTAGCAGCTCGGGACTCATAATTGAGGAGCAGTACTTC. Translating gives CASSSGLIIEEQYF.

This CDR3 is CASSLEWWQDSYEQYF. The CDR3 DNA follows: TGCGCCAGCAGCTTGGAATGGTGGCAGGACTCCTACGAGCAGTACTTC. The chain links TRBV5-1 to TRBJ2-7; D call uncertain. V gave up 0 bases and J gave up 0 bases, with 13 bases separating them. The CDR3 extends over 16 amino acids. Germline CDR1 reads SGHRS; CDR2 reads YFSETQ.

CDR3 sequence reads: CASSYSMGLAGNEQFF. The CDR3 DNA is TGTGCCAGCAGTTACTCGATGGGACTAGCGGGGAATGAGCAGTTCTTC. The chain joins TRBV6-5 to TRBJ2-1; 13 bases fit TRBD2. The CDR3 length is 16 residues. V gave up 0 bases and J gave up 7 bases; unmatched junction bases: 3. CDR1 is MNHEY, CDR2 SVGAGI, per germline.

Comments on this clone: Other nucleotide sequences in the sample specify the same CDR3. The gene calls are TRBV7-9 and TRBJ1-1; a weak D match, TRBD1 (6 bases). Trimming removed 5 bases from V and 5 bases from J, with 15 bases in between. CDR1 is SEHNR and CDR2 is FQNEAQ in the germline V gene (reference sequence). The length of the CDR3 is 14 residues. CDR3 in amino acids: CASSPGQGGTEAFF. CDR3 bases: TGTGCCAGCAGCCCAGGACAAGGGGGTACTGAAGCTTTCTTT.

The chain carries TRBV11-2 and TRBJ2-1; D is ambiguous. Trimming stripped 1 base from V and 5 bases from J, with 9 bases between. The CDR3 is 14 amino acids. Germline-derived CDR1 and CDR2 are SGHAT and FQNNGV. CDR3 residues: CASSLGSTNNEQFF. DNA of the CDR3: TGTGCCAGCAGCTTAGGCAGTACCAACAATGAGCAGTTCTTC.

The chain links TRBV28 to TRBJ1-2, with 10 positions matching TRBD1. Looked up from germline, CDR1 is MDHEN and CDR2 is SYDVKM. Trimming at V came to 7 bases and at J to 4 bases, leaving 12 bases not matched to a gene. The CDR3 extends over 16 amino acids. Written as DNA, the CDR3 is TGTGCCAGCACCTTGGGTGGGACAGGGGACCTCTATGGCTACACCTTC. This translates into CASTLGGTGDLYGYTF.